The text below deals with one T cell receptor beta chain. Its specificity is unknown. Germline V gene data show CDR1 as SGDLS and CDR2 as YYNGEE. Trimming removed 5 bases at V and 0 bases at J, with 14 bases between. The CDR3 has 15 amino acids. This sample was included in a study of T cell responses to AZD1222 COVID-19 vaccine. Repertoires were generated with immunoSEQ multiplex PCR, while TCRdb's copy carries only in-frame clones and drops some. The sample lists over 120,000 clones; over 90% were seen once. General observations from the study: Repertoire sampling happened only post peak T cell response.

V gene TRBV9 combines with J gene TRBJ1-2, with D maybe TRBD1 (5 bases). The sequence was obtained from an adult in good health. The sequenced sample was peripheral blood, obtained on day 0 of AZD1222 vaccination. The CDR3 region is CASRGGGSSNYGYTF. Here the CDR3 DNA reads TGTGCCAGCAGGGGCGGGGGGTCCTCTAACTATGGCTACACCTTC.